Sequencing of this T cell receptor beta chain was carried out in a study of vaccination and CD4 T cells after COVID-19. As for this clonotype: Antigen: not known.

Germline V gene lookup returns CDR1 WNHNN and CDR2 SYGVQD (reference sequence). The CDR3 loop spans 14 amino acids. Trimming took 0 bases from V and 0 from J, leaving 6 bases between them. Treatment meaning: roughly ten-day PBMC culture with coronavirus spike peptide pools or control peptides (ViraFEST assay). With peptide pools, ViraFEST first expanded antigen-specific T cells and afterwards sequenced their TCRs. Per well, two million PBMCs were cultured in the presence of approximately 10 IU/ml IL-2 and approximately 10 ug/ml peptide pools. Once obtained from cultured CD4+ T cells, the DNA was sequenced using the Oncomine TCR Beta short-read assay. The authors extracted genomic DNA from cultured CD4+ T cells. TCRdb ran MiXCR on the PCR reads and lists one entry per CDR3 protein. This sample has approximately 15,000 distinct CDR3 sequences, with roughly a fifth found just once.

V gene TRBV10-1 combines with J gene TRBJ2-7; D unresolved. The receptor was derived from a human donor who received a COVID-19 vaccine. The sample in question was CD4+ T cells from blood, cultured in vitro, obtained before SARS-CoV-2 vaccination. The CDR3, as DNA: TGCGCCAGCAGTGAGTCTGCTGACTCCTACGAGCAGTACTTC. Translation: CASSESADSYEQYF.